A selection of T cell receptor beta chains follows, all from one sample in a study of cytomegalovirus exposure and HLA in healthy donors. Sequenced by immunoSEQ multiplex PCR; TCRdb stores in-frame clones only, minus some. The data contain over 150,000 clones, about 78% of them singletons. Sequencing was carried out using PBMCs. The receptor source for this set is a woman aged 25 to 45 in good health and CMV-seronegative. The CDR3 runs from the conserved cysteine through the conserved F or W. The D gene is left open where the match is weak. Not every row has a clone size; where given, it reads once, few, many or a size class.

>TRBJ2-1|TRBD2|TRBV6-1|15|NA
TGTGCCAGCAGTGAAAGGCTAGCGGGAGTCCGGGAGCAGTTCTTC
CASSERLAGVREQFF
>TRBJ1-5|TRBD1|TRBV5-1|14|NA
TGCGCCAGCAGCTTAGGACAGGGCGGTCAGCCCCAGCATTTT
CASSLGQGGQPQHF
>TRBJ2-1|NA|TRBV7-8|16|NA
TGTGCCAGCAGCTTAGCCCCCGGGAGCCGCTACAATGAGCAGTTCTTC
CASSLAPGSRYNEQFF
>TRBJ2-1|TRBD2|TRBV30|16|NA
TGTGCCTGGGTGCGTCCGGGACTAGCGGGGGCAAATGAGCAGTTCTTC
CAWVRPGLAGANEQFF
>TRBJ1-5|NA|TRBV27|15|NA
TGTGCCACGGGGGGTGGGCACCAAAGCAATCAGCCCCAGCATTTT
CATGGGHQSNQPQHF
>TRBJ1-2|NA|TRBV7-9|13|NA
TGTGCCAGCAGCCTGGGGGGGCCCTATGGCTACACCTTC
CASSLGGPYGYTF
>TRBJ2-2|NA|TRBV6-5|15|once
TGTGCCAGCAGTTACGGCAGGGTGGGGACCGGGGAGCTGTTTTTT
CASSYGRVGTGELFF
>TRBJ2-7|TRBD2|TRBV7-2|15|NA
TGTGCCAGCAGCAGAAGACTAGCGGGATCTTACGAGCAGTACTTC
CASSRRLAGSYEQYF
>TRBJ2-3|NA|TRBV9|16|NA
TGTGCCAGCAGCGAACGACTAACCCGGGGCACAGATACGCAGTATTTT
CASSERLTRGTDTQYF
>TRBJ2-3|TRBD2|TRBV5-1|16|few
TGCGCCAGCACAGCCCAAATAGCGGGAAGCACAGATACGCAGTATTTT
CASTAQIAGSTDTQYF
>TRBJ1-1|NA|TRBV6-5|14|few
TGTGCCAGCAGTCTGAGACAGGCGAACACTGAAGCTTTCTTT
CASSLRQANTEAFF
>TRBJ1-6|TRBD1|TRBV7-9|14|NA
TGTTCCAGCAGCGCGGGACAGGGGAATTCACCCCTCCACTTT
CSSSAGQGNSPLHF
>TRBJ2-1|NA|TRBV6-5|14|NA
TGTGCCAGCAGTATGAGGGGGGGTGGTGATGAGCAGTTCTTC
CASSMRGGGDEQFF
>TRBJ1-4|TRBD1|TRBV5-1|13|few
TGCGCCAGCAGCCTGACAGGGAGGGAAAAACTGTTTTTT
CASSLTGREKLFF
>TRBJ2-7|TRBD1|TRBV29-1|13|NA
TGCAGCGTTGAAGAGGACAGGGGGAAGTGGCGATACTTC
CSVEEDRGKWRYF
>TRBJ1-2|TRBD1|TRBV5-1|13|NA
TGCGCCAGCAGCGAAGGGACAGGGGATGGCTACACCTTC
CASSEGTGDGYTF
>TRBJ2-1|NA|TRBV5-1|14|NA
TGCGCCAGCAGCCCCCGGGACTCTTACAATGAGCAGTTCTTC
CASSPRDSYNEQFF
>TRBJ2-5|NA|TRBV5-1|14|NA
TGCGCCAGCAGCTTAACAGGGCTCCAAGAGACCCAGTACTTC
CASSLTGLQETQYF
>TRBJ2-7|NA|TRBV6-5|14|NA
TGTGCCAGCAGTCGGGCACCGGGACTCTACGAGCAGTACTTC
CASSRAPGLYEQYF
>TRBJ2-7|NA|TRBV5-1|17|NA
TGCGCCAGCAGCTGGGCCCCGAGACAGCCACCTCCCTACGAGCAGTACTTC
CASSWAPRQPPPYEQYF
>TRBJ1-6|NA|TRBV5-6|14|few
TGTGCCAGCAGCTCGGGGTTGTATAATTCACCCCTCCACTTT
CASSSGLYNSPLHF
>TRBJ1-5|TRBD1|TRBV6-5|14|NA
TGTGCCAGCGCCGGGACAGGGGGCGTTCAGCCCCAGCATTTT
CASAGTGGVQPQHF
>TRBJ2-7|NA|TRBV18|13|NA
TGTGCCAGCTCACCAGTTTATGCCTACGAGCAGTACTTC
CASSPVYAYEQYF
>TRBJ2-3|NA|TRBV15|16|NA
TGTGCCACCAGCAGAGATACGGCGGGAACGTCAGATACGCAGTATTTT
CATSRDTAGTSDTQYF
>TRBJ1-4|TRBD1|TRBV11-2|17|NA
TGTGCCAGCAGCTCCTTCGGACAGGGGGCGGCTAATGAAAAACTGTTTTTT
CASSSFGQGAANEKLFF
>TRBJ1-2|TRBD1|TRBV5-4|14|NA
TGTGCCAGCAGCTTGAGCGGGACAGGCTATGGCTACACCTTC
CASSLSGTGYGYTF
>TRBJ1-5|NA|TRBV4-1|16|NA
TGCGCCAGCAGCCCGTCCGGGGGGCTAGGTAATCAGCCCCAGCATTTT
CASSPSGGLGNQPQHF
>TRBJ1-2|NA|TRBV19|18|NA
TGTGCCAGTAGCCCCCGGAGGGACCGCCTCCCTCCTAACTATGGCTACACCTTC
CASSPRRDRLPPNYGYTF
>TRBJ1-1|TRBD1|TRBV6-1|14|NA
TGTGCCAGCAGGGAAAGGGGGCTTTACACTGAAGCTTTCTTT
CASRERGLYTEAFF
>TRBJ2-1|NA|TRBV6-1|12|once
TGTGCCGGGGGGAGTGGTTGGGATGAGCAGTTCTTC
CAGGSGWDEQFF
>TRBJ1-2|NA|TRBV2|14|few
TGTGCCACCTGGGGCCGGGTTGATAACTATGGCTACACCTTC
CATWGRVDNYGYTF
>TRBJ2-7|TRBD1|TRBV27|15|NA
TGTGCCAGCGGGAGACTGCGGGACAGGGGCTACGAGCAGTACTTC
CASGRLRDRGYEQYF
>TRBJ2-1|NA|TRBV5-4|14|NA
TGTGCCAGCAGCTTAGGAGGGACGATGAATGAGCAGTTCTTC
CASSLGGTMNEQFF